Listed below are T cell receptor beta chains from one sample, sequenced in a study of molecular identifiers for immune sequencing clone quantification. TCRdb recomputed calls from the PCR reads with MiXCR, one row per CDR3 protein. The table lists 400,000 to 600,000 distinct CDR3 sequences, around 21% of them singletons. The sequenced material came from naive CD8+ T cells from blood, with Jurkat cell RNA spiked in. All receptors derive from a human donor in good health. Some libraries in this study had Jurkat cell RNA spiked in. CDR3s include the opening cysteine and the closing phenylalanine or tryptophan. D genes are given only for firm matches. Rows give clone size only sometimes, using once, few, many, or a class for an expanded clone.

d_call: TRBD1; clone_size: .; j_call: TRBJ1-1; v_call: TRBV27; cdr3_aa: CASSDRTDREAFF; cdr3_nt: TGTGCCAGCAGTGACAGAACGGACAGGGAAGCTTTCTTT
d_call: .; clone_size: .; j_call: TRBJ1-2; v_call: TRBV19; cdr3_aa: CASSIGEASYGYTF; cdr3_nt: TGTGCCAGTAGTATCGGGGAGGCCTCCTATGGCTACACCTTC
d_call: .; clone_size: .; j_call: TRBJ2-1; v_call: TRBV29-1; cdr3_aa: CSAKAQGSLVEQFF; cdr3_nt: TGCAGCGCGAAAGCCCAGGGCAGTCTAGTTGAGCAGTTCTTC
d_call: .; clone_size: many; j_call: TRBJ1-4; v_call: TRBV6-6; cdr3_aa: CASIKRGDFVEKLFF; cdr3_nt: TGTGCCAGCATCAAACGTGGGGACTTTGTAGAAAAACTGTTTTTT
d_call: TRBD1; clone_size: many; j_call: TRBJ1-3; v_call: TRBV28; cdr3_aa: CASSKPGQGARIRGNTIYF; cdr3_nt: TGTGCCAGCAGCAAACCGGGACAGGGGGCGCGTATCCGAGGAAACACCATATATTTT
d_call: .; clone_size: many; j_call: TRBJ2-3; v_call: TRBV7-9; cdr3_aa: CASSLVGRVRTDTQYF; cdr3_nt: TGTGCCAGCAGCTTAGTCGGCAGGGTGCGCACAGATACGCAGTATTTT
d_call: TRBD2; clone_size: many; j_call: TRBJ2-2; v_call: TRBV29-1; cdr3_aa: CSVELAGTGELFF; cdr3_nt: TGCAGCGTTGAACTAGCGGGTACCGGGGAGCTGTTTTTT
d_call: TRBD1; clone_size: .; j_call: TRBJ1-1; v_call: TRBV19; cdr3_aa: CATRTGGFAEAFF; cdr3_nt: TGTGCCACCCGGACAGGGGGCTTCGCTGAAGCTTTCTTT
d_call: .; clone_size: .; j_call: TRBJ2-3; v_call: TRBV7-6; cdr3_aa: CASSSGSGPQYF; cdr3_nt: TGTGCCAGCAGCTCCGGTAGCGGCCCGCAGTATTTT
d_call: .; clone_size: .; j_call: TRBJ2-2; v_call: TRBV7-9; cdr3_aa: CASSLVGRDYTGELFF; cdr3_nt: TGTGCCAGCAGCTTAGTCGGCAGGGACTACACCGGGGAGCTGTTTTTT
d_call: .; clone_size: many; j_call: TRBJ2-1; v_call: TRBV5-1; cdr3_aa: CASSLETTVSYNEQFF; cdr3_nt: TGCGCCAGCAGCTTGGAGACGACAGTCTCCTACAATGAGCAGTTCTTC
d_call: TRBD1; clone_size: few; j_call: TRBJ1-6; v_call: TRBV5-5; cdr3_aa: CASSSGPETGVDNSPLHF; cdr3_nt: TGTGCCAGCAGCTCGGGCCCCGAAACAGGGGTCGATAATTCACCCCTCCACTTT
d_call: TRBD1; clone_size: .; j_call: TRBJ1-4; v_call: TRBV20-1; cdr3_aa: CSARDRGDPNEKLFF; cdr3_nt: TGCAGTGCTAGGGACAGGGGGGACCCTAATGAAAAACTGTTTTTT
d_call: .; clone_size: .; j_call: TRBJ1-5; v_call: TRBV3-1; cdr3_aa: CASSPGTESGTDTQHF; cdr3_nt: TGTGCCAGCAGCCCTGGAACAGAGAGTGGCACAGATACGCAGCATTTT
d_call: TRBD2; clone_size: few; j_call: TRBJ2-5; v_call: TRBV7-7; cdr3_aa: CASSFNPGLAGGETQYF; cdr3_nt: TGTGCTAGCAGTTTTAACCCGGGACTAGCGGGAGGAGAGACCCAGTACTTC
d_call: .; clone_size: few; j_call: TRBJ2-1; v_call: TRBV30; cdr3_aa: CAWSVGGSQYNEQFF; cdr3_nt: TGTGCCTGGAGTGTAGGCGGTTCACAATACAATGAGCAGTTCTTC
d_call: .; clone_size: .; j_call: TRBJ1-3; v_call: TRBV19; cdr3_aa: CASTGVSGNTIYF; cdr3_nt: TGTGCCAGTACAGGGGTCTCTGGAAACACCATATATTTT
d_call: TRBD1; clone_size: few; j_call: TRBJ1-5; v_call: TRBV20-1; cdr3_aa: CSALRQGLSNQPQHF; cdr3_nt: TGCAGTGCTTTAAGACAGGGCTTAAGCAATCAGCCCCAGCATTTT
d_call: .; clone_size: .; j_call: TRBJ2-1; v_call: TRBV5-4; cdr3_aa: CASSQLDLSYNEQFF; cdr3_nt: TGTGCCAGCAGTCAACTAGACCTCTCCTACAATGAGCAGTTCTTC
d_call: .; clone_size: few; j_call: TRBJ2-3; v_call: TRBV7-8; cdr3_aa: CASSLVVGFAYF; cdr3_nt: TGTGCCAGCAGCTTAGTGGTGGGTTTCGCGTATTTT
d_call: .; clone_size: .; j_call: TRBJ2-3; v_call: TRBV7-9; cdr3_aa: CASRNPGDTQYF; cdr3_nt: TGTGCCAGCAGGAACCCAGGCGACACGCAGTATTTT
d_call: .; clone_size: few; j_call: TRBJ1-1; v_call: TRBV4-3; cdr3_aa: CASSQVVRGGTEAFF; cdr3_nt: TGCGCCAGCAGCCAAGTGGTGAGGGGTGGCACTGAAGCTTTCTTT
d_call: .; clone_size: many; j_call: TRBJ2-3; v_call: TRBV28; cdr3_aa: CASSLSAANTDTQYF; cdr3_nt: TGTGCCAGCAGCCTTTCCGCAGCAAACACAGATACGCAGTATTTT
d_call: TRBD2; clone_size: few; j_call: TRBJ2-1; v_call: TRBV9; cdr3_aa: CASSVDKTSGNNEQFF; cdr3_nt: TGTGCCAGCAGCGTAGATAAGACTAGCGGTAACAATGAGCAGTTCTTC
d_call: TRBD2; clone_size: many; j_call: TRBJ2-6; v_call: TRBV30; cdr3_aa: CAGEGLGANVLTF; cdr3_nt: TGTGCCGGGGAGGGACTTGGGGCCAACGTCCTGACTTTC
d_call: TRBD2; clone_size: many; j_call: TRBJ2-7; v_call: TRBV5-1; cdr3_aa: CASSLNLAGGPGEQYF; cdr3_nt: TGCGCCAGCAGCCTGAACCTAGCGGGAGGGCCGGGCGAGCAGTACTTC
d_call: .; clone_size: .; j_call: TRBJ2-2; v_call: TRBV9; cdr3_aa: CASSVENRAHTGELFF; cdr3_nt: TGTGCCAGCAGCGTAGAAAACAGGGCACACACCGGGGAGCTGTTTTTT
d_call: .; clone_size: .; j_call: TRBJ2-2; v_call: TRBV12-3/TRBV12-4; cdr3_aa: CASSLAGRSTGELFF; cdr3_nt: TGTGCCAGCAGTTTAGCAGGAAGGAGCACCGGGGAGCTGTTTTTT
d_call: .; clone_size: .; j_call: TRBJ2-3; v_call: TRBV7-9; cdr3_aa: CASSELAPSTDTQYF; cdr3_nt: TGTGCCAGCAGCGAGCTTGCCCCCAGCACAGATACGCAGTATTTT
d_call: .; clone_size: many; j_call: TRBJ1-4; v_call: TRBV7-9; cdr3_aa: CASSPGGWATNEKLFF; cdr3_nt: TGTGCCAGCAGCCCGGGTGGTTGGGCAACTAATGAAAAACTGTTTTTT
d_call: .; clone_size: few; j_call: TRBJ1-2; v_call: TRBV19; cdr3_aa: CASARGLIYGYTF; cdr3_nt: TGTGCCAGTGCCCGGGGGTTGATCTACGGCTACACCTTC
d_call: TRBD2; clone_size: .; j_call: TRBJ2-7; v_call: TRBV20-1; cdr3_aa: CSATFRAGAGGQYF; cdr3_nt: TGCAGTGCTACATTCCGAGCGGGGGCGGGAGGGCAGTACTTC
d_call: .; clone_size: many; j_call: TRBJ2-2; v_call: TRBV27; cdr3_aa: CASSFGTNTGELFF; cdr3_nt: TGTGCCAGCAGTTTCGGGACGAACACCGGGGAGCTGTTTTTT
d_call: .; clone_size: few; j_call: TRBJ1-1; v_call: TRBV5-4; cdr3_aa: CASSPTDLTPVASSEAFF; cdr3_nt: TGTGCCAGCAGCCCTACTGACCTAACCCCGGTAGCAAGTTCTGAAGCTTTCTTT
d_call: .; clone_size: few; j_call: TRBJ2-7; v_call: TRBV19; cdr3_aa: CASSIKPHLYEQYF; cdr3_nt: TGTGCCAGTAGTATTAAACCCCATCTCTACGAGCAGTACTTC
d_call: .; clone_size: many; j_call: TRBJ1-2; v_call: TRBV11-2; cdr3_aa: CASSSRGDGYGYTF; cdr3_nt: TGTGCCAGCAGTTCCCGTGGGGACGGCTATGGCTACACCTTC
d_call: .; clone_size: .; j_call: TRBJ1-2; v_call: TRBV12-3/TRBV12-4; cdr3_aa: CASSGDAFYGYTF; cdr3_nt: TGTGCCAGCAGCGGTGACGCATTCTATGGCTACACCTTC
d_call: .; clone_size: many; j_call: TRBJ1-4; v_call: TRBV6-6; cdr3_aa: CASSPLVIRSEKLFF; cdr3_nt: TGTGCCAGCAGCCCATTGGTCATTCGCAGCGAAAAACTGTTTTTT
d_call: TRBD1; clone_size: few; j_call: TRBJ2-1; v_call: TRBV20-1; cdr3_aa: CSARSDRDIYNEQFF; cdr3_nt: TGCAGTGCTAGGTCGGACAGGGATATCTACAATGAGCAGTTCTTC
d_call: TRBD2; clone_size: many; j_call: TRBJ2-7; v_call: TRBV7-9; cdr3_aa: CASSLGEGLAQYEQYF; cdr3_nt: TGTGCCAGCAGCTTAGGCGAGGGACTAGCCCAGTACGAGCAGTACTTC
d_call: .; clone_size: .; j_call: TRBJ2-1; v_call: TRBV11-3; cdr3_aa: CASSLDRGISYNEQFF; cdr3_nt: TGTGCCAGCAGCTTAGATCGGGGCATATCCTACAATGAGCAGTTCTTC
d_call: .; clone_size: few; j_call: TRBJ1-1; v_call: TRBV2; cdr3_aa: CASSVTEPEAFF; cdr3_nt: TGTGCCAGCAGTGTAACAGAGCCTGAAGCTTTCTTT
d_call: .; clone_size: many; j_call: TRBJ2-3; v_call: TRBV18; cdr3_aa: CASSPTSIPGGTDTQYF; cdr3_nt: TGTGCCAGCTCTCCGACCAGTATTCCAGGGGGCACAGATACGCAGTATTTT
d_call: TRBD1; clone_size: many; j_call: TRBJ1-5; v_call: TRBV2; cdr3_aa: CASTTGDSNQPQHF; cdr3_nt: TGTGCCAGCACCACAGGGGATAGCAATCAGCCCCAGCATTTT
d_call: .; clone_size: few; j_call: TRBJ2-3; v_call: TRBV30; cdr3_aa: CAWSVVGLTDTQYF; cdr3_nt: TGTGCCTGGAGTGTAGTGGGGCTCACAGATACGCAGTATTTT
d_call: TRBD1; clone_size: .; j_call: TRBJ1-1; v_call: TRBV30; cdr3_aa: CAWRDRVLNTEAFF; cdr3_nt: TGTGCCTGGAGGGACAGGGTTCTGAACACTGAAGCTTTCTTT
d_call: .; clone_size: many; j_call: TRBJ2-3; v_call: TRBV7-9; cdr3_aa: CASSQDGRNTQYF; cdr3_nt: TGTGCCAGCAGCCAGGACGGACGCAATACGCAGTATTTT
d_call: TRBD2; clone_size: .; j_call: TRBJ2-1; v_call: TRBV4-3; cdr3_aa: CASSPGLVTHEQFF; cdr3_nt: TGCGCCAGCAGCCCGGGACTAGTAACCCATGAGCAGTTCTTC
d_call: .; clone_size: .; j_call: TRBJ2-3; v_call: TRBV3-1; cdr3_aa: CASSQDLGGLDTDTQYF; cdr3_nt: TGTGCCAGCAGCCAAGATCTTGGGGGGTTGGACACAGATACGCAGTATTTT
d_call: .; clone_size: many; j_call: TRBJ2-7; v_call: TRBV4-1; cdr3_aa: CASSQRQAPGGEQYF; cdr3_nt: TGCGCCAGCAGCCAAAGACAGGCGCCGGGGGGCGAGCAGTACTTC
d_call: TRBD1; clone_size: many; j_call: TRBJ1-4; v_call: TRBV7-9; cdr3_aa: CASTSDRGGGVFEKLFF; cdr3_nt: TGTGCCAGCACCTCGGATAGAGGAGGGGGCGTGTTTGAAAAACTGTTTTTT
d_call: .; clone_size: many; j_call: TRBJ2-2; v_call: TRBV24-1; cdr3_aa: CATSDLSLDTGELFF; cdr3_nt: TGTGCCACCAGTGATTTGTCCCTCGACACCGGGGAGCTGTTTTTT
d_call: .; clone_size: many; j_call: TRBJ2-5; v_call: TRBV23-1; cdr3_aa: CASSQSQGGQETQYF; cdr3_nt: TGCGCCAGCAGTCAAAGCCAGGGGGGCCAAGAGACCCAGTACTTC
d_call: .; clone_size: .; j_call: TRBJ2-1; v_call: TRBV7-2; cdr3_aa: CASSPSSSYNEQFF; cdr3_nt: TGTGCCAGCAGCCCCTCGAGCTCCTACAATGAGCAGTTCTTC
d_call: .; clone_size: many; j_call: TRBJ2-4; v_call: TRBV20-1; cdr3_aa: CSAEINIQYF; cdr3_nt: TGCAGTGCGGAAATAAACATTCAGTACTTC